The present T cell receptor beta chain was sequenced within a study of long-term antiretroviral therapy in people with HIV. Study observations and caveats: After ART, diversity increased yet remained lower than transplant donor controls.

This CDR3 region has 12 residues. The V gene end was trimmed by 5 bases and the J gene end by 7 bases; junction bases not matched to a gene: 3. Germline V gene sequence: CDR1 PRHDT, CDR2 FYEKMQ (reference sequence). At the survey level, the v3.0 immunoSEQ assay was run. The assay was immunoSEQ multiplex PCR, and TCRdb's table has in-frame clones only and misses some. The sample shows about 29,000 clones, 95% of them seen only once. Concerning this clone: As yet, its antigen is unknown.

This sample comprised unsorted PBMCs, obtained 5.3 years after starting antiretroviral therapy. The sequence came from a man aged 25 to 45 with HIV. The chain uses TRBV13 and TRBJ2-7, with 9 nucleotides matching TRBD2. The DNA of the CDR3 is TGTGCCAGCAGCCTCGCGGGGGGGGAGCAGTACTTC. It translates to CASSLAGGEQYF.